This TCR beta chain was captured by sequencing in a study of cytomegalovirus exposure and HLA in healthy donors (TCRdb year 2017). The study in broad terms: According to an earlier analysis of 587 of the donors, 150 million to 200 million T cells yielded roughly 110 million unique TCR beta sequences and approximately 280 Gb of sequence data. To predict cytomegalovirus infection status, the study brought together high-throughput TCR immunosequencing, statistical association of individual TCRs with disease status, and machine learning. The number of donors typed differed by locus, with about 629-640 for A, B, C, DRB1 and DQB1, approximately 500 for DQA1, 600 to 610 for DPA1, and around 460 for DPB1. A separate validation cohort of over a hundred different subjects was used in addition to the roughly 700-subject first cohort. Roughly five DR-DQ haplotypes were treated as single units for association and clustering because of strong linkage in the cohort. In the later analysis, no new phenotypic data were used to find candidate immune exposures; instead, reliance was placed on TCR beta sequences and their occurrence across donors. All discovery cohort repertoires had been generated on a single sequencing platform. Roughly 300 gigabases of sequencing data and 78 million or so unique TCR sequences were included in an early release covering around 600 HLA-typed donors. The T cell repertoires of several hundred subjects were profiled by immunosequencing and related to cytomegalovirus serostatus. An earlier analysis of 587 of the donors applied high-throughput TCR beta sequencing to assess whether each TCR beta V gene segment acted as functional or pseudogenic. Across 300 to 400 genotyped donors of the cohort, an average of about 220,000 unique TCR beta nucleotide sequences per donor were sequenced, and 15% to 20% of those sequences were non-productive. A later analysis re-examined previously published TCR beta repertoires from more than 650 donors and added high-resolution HLA genotyping to investigate patterns of TCR occurrence. The study aimed to test whether signatures of past pathogen exposure could be identified by cataloging public T cell receptors. Donor age, sex, ethnicity and CMV serostatus were compiled together with the repertoire data. Class I and class II HLA loci were covered by the typing at four-digit resolution. A later genetic analysis used genome-wide SNP genotypes for about 65% of the 666 donors, treating that subset as a discovery cohort. The genetic ancestry cluster associated with self-reported Caucasian donors included roughly four fifths of the approximately 430 genotyped donors.

The cohort comprised around 690 healthy bone marrow donors. All cohort members were sampled while nominally healthy, although unrecorded immune exposures were likely present. The donor tested CMV seronegative, placing the donor among the 352 seronegative members of the cohort. Each donor provided a peripheral blood sample, and peripheral blood mononuclear cells were used for TCR beta sequencing. The Qiagen DNeasy Blood Extraction Kit was used to extract genomic DNA from the blood cell samples. For this clone: It lacks a known antigen. The sample holds no much larger clone one base away, and base qualities are not on file.

The library was obtained by the immunoSEQ multiplex PCR assay. For the multiplex PCR, a mixture combining 60 forward primers for TCR Vbeta segments and 13 reverse primers for TCR Jbeta segments was used. Amplification of the CDR3 region of rearranged TCR beta genes was performed with a multiplex PCR assay on genomic DNA. The Illumina HiSeq System was used to sequence the amplified TCR beta libraries as 87-base-pair reads. As for the authors' bioinformatics: A later analysis counted tens of millions of unique TCR beta chains across the 670 or so repertoires, and 9 million to 14 million of these chains were shared by at least two donors. Raw reads were error-corrected and collapsed into unique sequences by a nearest-neighbor algorithm in which closely related sequences were merged to remove PCR and sequencing errors. Alignment of CDR3 sequences to IMGT reference sequences was used to assign V, D and J gene segments. For a sequence to be retained, a match of at least six nucleotides to both a V gene segment and a J gene segment was required. Rearrangements were called productive when the CDR3 lacked stop codons and stayed in frame with V and J; all others were non-productive. CDR3 was defined by IMGT convention, running from the second conserved V-encoded cysteine to the conserved J-encoded phenylalanine. The earlier analysis of some 550 of the donors excluded any sequence lacking an unambiguous match to a single V gene segment. An earlier analysis of a few hundred of the donors classified V segments as functional when productive rearrangements were above 56.7% and as segregating when the standard deviation between donors was above 5%. A statistical classification framework was built for diagnosing cytomegalovirus status from the catalog of TCR beta chain sequences. In a later analysis, TCR nucleotide sequences were compared against IMGT/GENE-DB human TR gene sequences so that V and J genes could be assigned. A later analysis assigned CDR3 sequences and most-parsimonious VDJ recombination scenarios with the TCRdist pipeline. In a later analysis, each TCR beta chain was defined by its CDR3 amino acid sequence together with its V-gene family, and reads without a unique V-gene family were excluded. A later analysis removed 450 to 600 highly shared, low-generation-probability nucleotide sequences to deal with suspected cross-contamination and a sequencing artifact. For each public chain, a later analysis derived a clonal expansion index from normalized ranks of inferred template counts within each repertoire. Generation probabilities in a later analysis came from a VDJ recombination model fitted to out-of-frame rearrangements, and those results were checked against IGoR. A later analysis scored TCR-TCR, TCR-HLA and TCR-CMV co-occurrence with hypergeometric tests, applying a repertoire-size bias correction to TCR pairs. False discovery rates were estimated in a later analysis by permuting HLA or CMV assignments 20 times. In a later analysis, co-occurring TCRs were grouped using DBSCAN, and TCRdist sequence similarity was added for clustering within HLA-allele-positive subsets. Repertoires with fewer than 30,000 or more than 120,000 public chains were left out of co-occurrence clustering, as were five repertoires with anomalous nucleotide sharing. TCRdb limited this immuneACCESS table to in-frame rearrangements with V and J called. A share of clones is missing; checked studies link under half to unresolved V genes, and the rest is unexplained. V and J calls plus clone size are reproduced from that table; the DNA served to infer D and trimming. A total of roughly 160,000 clones appear in this sample, around four fifths of them only once. In total, the top ten clones hold 1.2% of the sample.

Overall study results and their limits: Strong co-occurrence of HLA alleles, especially DR and DQ, made assigning TCR associations to individual alleles difficult. Compared with equally common non-associated chains, HLA-associated TCR beta chains in a later analysis were more clonally expanded and had lower generation probabilities. Roughly uniform sequencing depth across donors was assumed in presence/absence analyses, although this assumption may not hold. According to the authors, the approach could potentially be generalized to other disease states and immunological phenotypes. The study gave a list of some 150 TCR beta chains associated with cytomegalovirus. In a later genetic analysis, a missense DCLRE1C variant was associated with V-gene and J-gene trimming of TCR beta chains, and the association was replicated in an independent cohort. In vitro tests confirmed that a few of the cytomegalovirus-associated TCR beta chains recognize cytomegalovirus antigens. In this cohort, only TCR beta chains were sequenced, and detectable features were limited by the absence of alpha or paired-chain data. A further reported finding was that TCR beta sequences accurately predicted the HLA-A and HLA-B alleles for most subjects in the first cohort. An earlier analysis of roughly 570 of the donors showed that most TCR beta V segments appeared in productive rearrangements either about 87% or about 30% of the time, which broadly matched IMGT annotations. A later genetic analysis reported fewer N-insertions in productive TCRs among donors in an Asian-associated ancestry cluster than the approximately 700-donor mean. A group of highly shared sequence variants was considered likely to be a technical artifact of the sequencing pipeline. According to a later analysis, parvovirus B19, influenza, CMV and Epstein-Barr virus appeared linked to several top co-occurrence clusters. The only immune exposure information available for the cohort was CMV serostatus. In a later analysis, most CMV-associated TCR beta chains were found to appear HLA-restricted, with HLA associations seemingly driven largely by CMV exposure. Because some donors lacked HLA typing at each locus, the association tests relied only on the typed subset. A later analysis associated about 16,000 TCR beta sequences with specific HLA alleles at a false discovery rate of 0.05. While some public TCRs were present in many individuals, most TCR sequences turned up only very rarely across donors. The classifier was reported to diagnose cytomegalovirus status with high specificity and sensitivity in both the original and validation cohorts. A later analysis found that TCR association rates varied across HLA loci, with DRB1 alleles showing the most associated TCRs and HLA-C alleles the fewest. Because counts were too low, roughly 17 rarely observed V segments, including chromosome 9 orphons, were left out of the earlier analysis of several hundred of the donors. Linkage disequilibrium might explain the correlated functional status among segregating V segments, but an unknown experimental factor could not be excluded.

The source of this sequence is a boy aged 2 to 9 in good health and CMV-seronegative. Material: PBMCs.

The DNA is TGTGCCAGCAGCTTAGGGTATCCGGGGACTAGCCCTCCCAATGAGCAGTTCTTC. Its protein is CASSLGYPGTSPPNEQFF. The chain was built from TRBV5-6 and TRBJ2-1, with 9 bases matching TRBD2. Germline trimming: 2 bases from V, 6 bases from J; junction bases outside gene matches: 15. Counted from cysteine to phenylalanine, this CDR3 has 18 amino acids. Only the CDR3 DNA is retained, 54 bases long and in frame from the first base. As encoded in the germline V gene, CDR1 is SGHDT while CDR2 is YYEEEE.